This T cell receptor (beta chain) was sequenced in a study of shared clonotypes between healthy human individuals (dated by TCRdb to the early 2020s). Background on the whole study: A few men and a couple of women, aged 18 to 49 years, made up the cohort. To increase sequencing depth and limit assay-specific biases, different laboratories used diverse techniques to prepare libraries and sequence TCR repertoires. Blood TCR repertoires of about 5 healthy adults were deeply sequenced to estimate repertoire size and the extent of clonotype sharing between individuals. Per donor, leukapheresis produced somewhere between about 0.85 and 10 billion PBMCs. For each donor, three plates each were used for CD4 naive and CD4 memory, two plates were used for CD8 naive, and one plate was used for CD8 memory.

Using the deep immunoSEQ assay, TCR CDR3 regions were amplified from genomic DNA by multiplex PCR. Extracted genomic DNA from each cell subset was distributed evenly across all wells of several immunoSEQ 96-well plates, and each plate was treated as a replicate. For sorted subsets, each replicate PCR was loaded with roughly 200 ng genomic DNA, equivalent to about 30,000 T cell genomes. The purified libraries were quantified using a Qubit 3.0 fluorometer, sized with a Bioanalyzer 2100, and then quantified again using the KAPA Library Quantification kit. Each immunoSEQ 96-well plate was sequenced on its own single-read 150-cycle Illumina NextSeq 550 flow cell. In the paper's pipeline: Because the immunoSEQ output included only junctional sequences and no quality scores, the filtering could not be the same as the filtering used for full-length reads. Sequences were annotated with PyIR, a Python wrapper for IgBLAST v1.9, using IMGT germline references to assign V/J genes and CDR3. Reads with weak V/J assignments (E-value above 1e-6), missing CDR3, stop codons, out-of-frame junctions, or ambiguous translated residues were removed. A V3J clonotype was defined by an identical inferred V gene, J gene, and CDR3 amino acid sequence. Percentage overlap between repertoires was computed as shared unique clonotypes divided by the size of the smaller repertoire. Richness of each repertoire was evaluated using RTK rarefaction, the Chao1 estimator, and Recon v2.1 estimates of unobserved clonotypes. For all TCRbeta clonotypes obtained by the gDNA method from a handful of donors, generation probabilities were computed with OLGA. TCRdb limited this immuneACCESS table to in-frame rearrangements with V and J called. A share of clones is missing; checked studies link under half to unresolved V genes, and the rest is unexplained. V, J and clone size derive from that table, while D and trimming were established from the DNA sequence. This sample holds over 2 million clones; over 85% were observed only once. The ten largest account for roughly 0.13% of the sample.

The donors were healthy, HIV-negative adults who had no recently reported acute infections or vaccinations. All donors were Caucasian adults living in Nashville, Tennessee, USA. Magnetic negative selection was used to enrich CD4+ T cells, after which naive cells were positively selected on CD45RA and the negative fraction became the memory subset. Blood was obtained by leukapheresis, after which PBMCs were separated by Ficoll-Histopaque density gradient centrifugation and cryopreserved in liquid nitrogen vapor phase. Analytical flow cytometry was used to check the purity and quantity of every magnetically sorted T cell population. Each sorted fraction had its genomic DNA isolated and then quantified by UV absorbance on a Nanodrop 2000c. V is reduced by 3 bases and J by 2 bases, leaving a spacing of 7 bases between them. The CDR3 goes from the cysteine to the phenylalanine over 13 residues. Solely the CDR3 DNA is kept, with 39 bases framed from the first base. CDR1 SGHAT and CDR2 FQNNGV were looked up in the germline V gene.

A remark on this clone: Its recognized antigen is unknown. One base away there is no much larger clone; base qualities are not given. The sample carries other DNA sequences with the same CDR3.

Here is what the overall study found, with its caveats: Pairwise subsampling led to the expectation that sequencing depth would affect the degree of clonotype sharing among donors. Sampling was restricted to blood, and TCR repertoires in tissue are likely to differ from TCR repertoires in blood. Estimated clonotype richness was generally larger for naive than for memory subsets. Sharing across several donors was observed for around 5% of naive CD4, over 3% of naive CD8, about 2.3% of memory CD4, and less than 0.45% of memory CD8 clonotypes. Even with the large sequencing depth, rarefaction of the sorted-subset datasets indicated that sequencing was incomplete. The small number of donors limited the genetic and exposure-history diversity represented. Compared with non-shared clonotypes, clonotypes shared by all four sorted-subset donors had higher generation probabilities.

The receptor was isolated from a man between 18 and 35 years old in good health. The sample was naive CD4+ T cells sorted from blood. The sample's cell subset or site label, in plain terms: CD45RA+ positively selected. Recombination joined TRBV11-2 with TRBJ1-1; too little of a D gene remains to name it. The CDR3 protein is CASSLDRNTEAFF. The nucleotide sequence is TGTGCCAGCAGCTTGGACCGAAACACTGAAGCTTTCTTT.